Shown below are 19 T cell receptor beta chains from a single sample sequenced in a study of early T cells in non-severe SARS-CoV-2 infection. Each CDR3 protein gets one entry after TCRdb re-called the 5' RACE reads with MiXCR. The data contain approximately 38,000 distinct CDR3 sequences, roughly 4.5% of them singletons. Sequenced sample: whole blood. The receptors were gathered from an adult who was a healthcare worker with PCR-confirmed SARS-CoV-2 infection or an uninfected control (not recorded which).

The V and J genes are TRBV20-1 and TRBJ2-1; 7 nucleotides agree with TRBD2. The CDR3 is made up of 15 amino acids. The germline gives CDR1 DFQATT, CDR2 SNEGSKA (reference sequence). V lost 1 base and J lost 0; bases outside the gene matches: 3. The CDR3 DNA sequence: TGCAGTGCTAGAGGAGGCGGGAGCTCCTACAATGAGCAGTTCTTC. It codes for CSARGGGSSYNEQFF.

This clonotype was detected ten times or more. The chain has TRBV9 and TRBJ2-5, with D perhaps matching TRBD2 (5 bases). This CDR3 region has 14 residues. Germline lookup yields CDR1 SGDLS and CDR2 YYNGEE. The V end lost 0 bases, the J end lost 1 base, and 7 bases lay between the germline ends. The CDR3, as DNA: TGTGCCAGCAGCGTAGCGGGATTCCAAGAGACCCAGTACTTC. Protein: CASSVAGFQETQYF.

This clonotype has at least ten counts. The chain carries TRBV18 and TRBJ1-5, with no clear D. Germline V gene data show CDR1 as KGHSH and CDR2 as LQKENI. The CDR3 has 14 amino acids. V lost 2 bases to trimming and J lost 0 bases, with 5 bases between them. In nucleotides, the CDR3 is TGTGCCAGCTCACCATTGGTTAGCAATCAGCCCCAGCATTTT. It specifies CASSPLVSNQPQHF.

Ten or more counts support this clonotype. The chain is built from TRBV28 and TRBJ2-7, with a possible D match to TRBD1 (5 bases). V lost 6 bases to trimming and J lost 3 bases, with 15 bases between them. Germline CDR1 and CDR2: MDHEN and SYDVKM. This CDR3 region has 14 residues. The CDR3: CASRAATAHYEQYF. The CDR3 DNA reads as TGTGCCAGCAGGGCCGCGACAGCTCACTACGAGCAGTACTTC.

This clonotype has a count of ten or more. The chain carries TRBV29-1 and TRBJ2-3; 14 bases line up with TRBD2. This CDR3 region has 15 residues. J gave up 1 base and V 5 bases, and 2 bases lay outside the gene matches. Germline V gene lookup returns CDR1 SQVTM and CDR2 ANQGSEA. CDR3 bases: TGCAGCGTTCAGGGACTAGCGGGGGGCACAGATACGCAGTATTTT. It translates to CSVQGLAGGTDTQYF.

This clonotype was seen ten or more times. V and J are TRBV19 and TRBJ2-7, with a tentative D call TRBD1 (5 bases). V was shortened by 3 bases and J by 3 bases, with 9 bases between the two germline ends. Looked up from germline, CDR1 is LNHDA and CDR2 is SQIVND (reference sequence). This CDR3 comprises 13 residues. The CDR3 reads CASSIAGRYEQYF. The DNA of the CDR3 is TGTGCCAGTAGTATCGCAGGGCGCTACGAGCAGTACTTC. Combining the CDR3 with reference TRBV19 and TRBJ2-7 gives the whole variable domain DGGITQSPKYLFRKEGQNVTLSCEQNLNHDAMYWYRQDPGQGLRLIYYSQIVNDFQKGDIAEGYSVSREKKESFPLTVTSAQKNPTAFYLCASSIAGRYEQYFGPGTRLTVT.

This clonotype was detected many times. This chain links TRBV20-1 with TRBJ2-3; 7 bases match TRBD2. The CDR3 runs to 14 residues. Per germline, CDR1 DFQATT and CDR2 SNEGSKA (reference sequence). The trim removed 6 bases at V and 1 base at J, leaving 7 bases unmatched. In DNA, the CDR3 is TGCAGTGCGGAAGCGGGGTGGGGCACAGATACGCAGTATTTT. Amino acids: CSAEAGWGTDTQYF.

This clonotype occurred many times. The CDR3 region has the DNA TGTGCCAGCAGGGACTGGGGGAAGGGACTATACAATGAGCAGTTCTTC. It yields the protein CASRDWGKGLYNEQFF. The chain joins TRBV11-2 to TRBJ2-1, with TRBD2 identical over 7 bases. Germline CDR1 and CDR2: SGHAT and FQNNGV. The CDR3 is 16 residues long. The ends lost 6 bases at V and 4 bases at J; junction bases unmatched: 12.

The chain combines TRBV29-1 with TRBJ2-5; maybe TRBD2 (6 bases). Looked up from germline, CDR1 is SQVTM and CDR2 is ANQGSEA. The CDR3 sequence is 14 residues long. V lost 5 bases and J 2 bases, leaving 15 bases between the germline ends. Written as DNA, the CDR3 is TGCAGCGTTTTTTGGGGGGTACCACAAGAGACCCAGTACTTC. It specifies CSVFWGVPQETQYF.

This clonotype was picked up many times. The V gene is TRBV5-1, the J gene TRBJ1-1; 7 bases line up with TRBD1. Germline CDR1 and CDR2: SGHRS and YFSETQ. The CDR3 length is 13 residues. Trimming cost V 0 bases and J 7 bases; bases outside gene matches: 3. This chain's CDR3 is CASSLDTGVEAFF. CDR3 nucleotides: TGCGCCAGCAGCTTGGATACAGGGGTTGAAGCTTTCTTT.

The chain recombines TRBV12-3 or TRBV12-4 with TRBJ2-3; no reliable D call. The CDR3 covers 13 residues. V shed 4 bases and J shed 6 bases, with 11 bases lying between them. The CDR3 DNA is TGTGCCAGCAGTTCCTCTCTACTCGATACGCAGTATTTT. Protein sequence: CASSSSLLDTQYF.

The chain combines TRBV6-2 or TRBV6-3 with TRBJ1-5, with D possibly matching TRBD1 (5 bases). The CDR3 is 16 residues long. The V gene's germline CDR1 is MNHEY and CDR2 SVGEGT. Trimming left V 8 bases short and J 0 bases short, with 17 bases between. The CDR3 sequence is CASRTTEGNSNQPQHF. In nucleotides, the CDR3 is TGTGCCAGCCGCACCACGGAGGGGAATAGCAATCAGCCCCAGCATTTT.

This clonotype was detected many times. The V gene is TRBV9, the J gene TRBJ1-1; 9 bases agree with TRBD1. Germline V gene lookup returns CDR1 SGDLS and CDR2 YYNGEE. V gave up 3 bases and J gave up 8 bases; unmatched junction bases: 2. This CDR3 is 12 amino acids long. CDR3 nucleotides: TGTGCCAGCAGCGCGGGACAGGGAGAAGCTTTCTTT. It yields the protein CASSAGQGEAFF.

This clonotype has a count of ten or more. The genes are TRBV3-1 and TRBJ1-2; no firm D call. The CDR3 has 14 amino acids. V gave up 1 base and J gave up 4 bases, with 10 bases separating them. Germline V gene data show CDR1 as LGHDT and CDR2 as YNNKEL (reference sequence). In nucleotides, the CDR3 is TGTGCCAGCAGCCAAGTACCGGAGTTCTATGGCTACACCTTC. This gives the protein CASSQVPEFYGYTF. Variable domain in full (rest from reference TRBV3-1 and TRBJ1-2): DTAVSQTPKYLVTQMGNDKSIKCEQNLGHDTMYWYKQDSKKFLKIMFSYNNKELIINETVPNRFSPKSPDKAHLNLHINSLELGDSAVYFCASSQVPEFYGYTFGSGTRLTVV.

This clonotype showed up many times. This chain links TRBV2 with TRBJ2-3; D is undetermined. Germline-derived CDR1 and CDR2 are SNHLY and FYNNEI. This CDR3 comprises 14 residues. V was cut by 3 bases and J by 0 bases, with 7 bases left in between. In DNA, the CDR3 is TGTGCCAGCAGTGAGTCCAGCAGCACAGATACGCAGTATTTT. Residues: CASSESSSTDTQYF. Complete variable domain (other parts from reference TRBV2 and TRBJ2-3): EPEVTQTPSHQVTQMGQEVILRCVPISNHLYFYWYRQILGQKVEFLVSFYNNEISEKSEIFDDQFSVERPDGSNFTLKIRSTKLEDSAMYFCASSESSSTDTQYFGPGTRLTVL.

V gene TRBV5-1 combines with J gene TRBJ1-6, with TRBD1 matching over 7 bases. With 4 bases clipped from V and 8 bases from J, the junction kept 12 bases outside the gene matches. CDR1 and CDR2 from the germline V gene are SGHRS and YFSETQ. The CDR3 has 16 amino acids. In DNA form, the CDR3 reads TGCGCCAGCAGCAAGGAGACAGGGAATACGGATTCACCCCTCCACTTT. Its translation: CASSKETGNTDSPLHF. The full variable domain, completed using reference TRBV5-1 and TRBJ1-6, is KAGVTQTPRYLIKTRGQQVTLSCSPISGHRSVSWYQQTPGQGLQFLFEYFSETQRNKGNFPGRFSGRQFSNSRSEMNVSTLELGDSALYLCASSKETGNTDSPLHFGNGTRLTVT.

The table lists this clonotype with many counts. J is TRBJ2-3 and V is TRBV7-2; no reliable D call. Germline V gene lookup returns CDR1 SGHTA and CDR2 FQGNSA. Trimming stripped 2 bases from V and 3 bases from J, with 6 bases between. This CDR3 contains 13 residues. CDR3 protein: CASSLMVTDTQYF. CDR3 DNA sequence: TGTGCCAGCAGCTTAATGGTTACAGATACGCAGTATTTT.

This clonotype was found many times. The chain carries TRBV7-3 and TRBJ2-3, with D possibly matching TRBD2 (5 bases). In germline, CDR1 is SGHTA, CDR2 FQGTGA. The CDR3 has 14 residues. Between the trimmed V and J ends, which lost 5 bases and 6 bases, there was a span of 15 bases. CDR3 residues: CASSIGLETDTQYF. Here the CDR3 DNA reads TGTGCCAGCAGCATTGGACTCGAGACGGATACGCAGTATTTT.

This clonotype was seen at least ten times. The V gene is TRBV5-1, the J gene TRBJ1-4, with D possibly matching TRBD1 (5 bases). V was clipped by 5 bases and J by 8 bases, with 16 bases between them. There are 14 residues in the CDR3. CDR1 is SGHRS and CDR2 is YFSETQ in the germline V gene. The CDR3 loop reads CASSLGTESEKLFF. CDR3 DNA: TGCGCCAGCAGTCTTGGGACTGAATCAGAAAAACTGTTTTTT. The full variable domain, in which reference TRBV5-1 and TRBJ1-4 provide the parts outside the CDR3, is KAGVTQTPRYLIKTRGQQVTLSCSPISGHRSVSWYQQTPGQGLQFLFEYFSETQRNKGNFPGRFSGRQFSNSRSEMNVSTLELGDSALYLCASSLGTESEKLFFGSGTQLSVL.